Presented here are 7 T cell receptor beta chains from one specimen sequenced in a study of shared clonotypes between healthy human individuals. Clones were sequenced by immunoSEQ multiplex PCR, and TCRdb holds only the in-frame ones, with some missing. The repertoire holds about 2.4 million clones, with 93% as singletons. Sequenced material: naive CD4+ T cells from PBMCs. This sample's subset: CD45RA+ positively selected. These receptor sequences come from a man younger than 35 in good health. Some clones in this sample may be carry-over from other donors' samples.

The chain uses TRBV6-6 and TRBJ2-2; TRBD1 matches at 8 bases. CDR3 length: 15 residues. The V gene's germline CDR1 is MNHNY and CDR2 SVGAGI (reference sequence). After removal of 7 bases from V and 4 bases from J, the junction contained 8 bases not matched to a gene. CDR3 in amino acids: CASNVGRGPTGELFF. CDR3 DNA: TGTGCCAGCAACGTGGGCAGGGGGCCCACCGGGGAGCTGTTTTTT.

Note on this clone: The same CDR3 is also encoded by other DNA sequences in this sample. The gene calls are TRBV19 and TRBJ2-2; D unclear. The CDR3 sequence is 13 residues long. Germline assignment: CDR1 LNHDA and CDR2 SQIVND (reference sequence). V lost 1 base and J 5 bases, leaving 5 bases between the germline ends. The CDR3 region has the DNA TGTGCCAGTAGTATAGGGGGTACCGGGGAGCTGTTTTTT. Translating it yields CASSIGGTGELFF.

The V call is TRBV5-6, the J call TRBJ1-5; TRBD1 matches at 7 bases. The CDR3 is made up of 16 amino acids. Germline V lookup: CDR1 SGHDT, CDR2 YYEEEE. The V segment lost 3 bases and the J segment 4 bases; nucleotides outside the gene matches: 10. CDR3 in DNA: TGTGCCAGCAGCTCCTACCTGGGACAGCGGAATCAGCCCCAGCATTTT. Its translation: CASSSYLGQRNQPQHF.

The chain links TRBV5-1 to TRBJ2-1; 7 bases map to TRBD2. Germline lookup yields CDR1 SGHRS and CDR2 YFSETQ. This CDR3 region has 15 residues. The V and J ends lost 2 bases and 8 bases, in that order; junction bases with no gene match: 10. CDR3 amino acids: CASSFFGGSRDEQFF. The CDR3, as DNA: TGCGCCAGCAGCTTTTTCGGCGGGAGCCGGGATGAGCAGTTCTTC.

V is TRBV4-1 and J is TRBJ1-4; possibly TRBD1 for D (5 bases). CDR3 size: 16 residues. Germline V CDR1 and CDR2: MGHRA, YSYEKL. Trimming pared 2 bases from V and 7 bases from J, leaving 17 bases between. Here the CDR3 reads CASSQLPGPNIEKLFF. CDR3 coding DNA: TGCGCCAGCAGCCAATTACCGGGACCAAATATTGAAAAACTGTTTTTT.

This clone was seen only once. This chain uses TRBV6-1 with TRBJ2-3, with D possibly matching TRBD1 (6 bases). The CDR3 length is 14 residues. The V end was cut by 6 bases, the J end by 3 bases, with 13 bases between. Per the germline V gene, CDR1 is MNHNS and CDR2 is SASEGT. As DNA, the CDR3 is TGTGCCAGCAGACTCGGACAGTTTACAGATACGCAGTATTTT. Translating gives CASRLGQFTDTQYF.

The V and J genes are TRBV28 and TRBJ1-1; possibly TRBD1 for D (5 bases). The V gene's germline CDR1 is MDHEN and CDR2 SYDVKM. The CDR3 totals 13 residues. V was trimmed by 5 bases and J by 11 bases, leaving 18 bases between them. The CDR3, as DNA: TGTGCCAGCAGTAAAGAGGGGCGGATAACTGCTTTCTTT. It codes for CASSKEGRITAFF. The complete variable domain, with remaining parts taken from reference TRBV28 and TRBJ1-1, reads DVKVTQSSRYLVKRTGEKVFLECVQDMDHENMFWYRQDPGLGLRLIYFSYDVKMKEKGDIPEGYSVSREKKERFSLILESASTNQTSMYLCASSKEGRITAFFGQGTRLTVV.